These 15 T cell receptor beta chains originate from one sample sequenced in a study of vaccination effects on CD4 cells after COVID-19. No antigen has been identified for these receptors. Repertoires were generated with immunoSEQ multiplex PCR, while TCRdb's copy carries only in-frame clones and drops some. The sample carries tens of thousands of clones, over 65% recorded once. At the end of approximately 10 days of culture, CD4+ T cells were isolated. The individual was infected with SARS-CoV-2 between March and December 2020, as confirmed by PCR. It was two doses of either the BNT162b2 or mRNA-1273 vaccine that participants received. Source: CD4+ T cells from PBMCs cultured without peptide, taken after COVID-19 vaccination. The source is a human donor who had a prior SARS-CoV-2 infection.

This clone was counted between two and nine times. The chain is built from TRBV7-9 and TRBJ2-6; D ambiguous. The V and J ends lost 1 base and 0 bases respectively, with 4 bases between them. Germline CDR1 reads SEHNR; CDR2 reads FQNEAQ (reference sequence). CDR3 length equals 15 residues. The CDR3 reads CASSLGLSGANVLTF. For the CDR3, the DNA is TGTGCCAGCAGCTTAGGTCTCTCTGGGGCCAACGTCCTGACTTTC.

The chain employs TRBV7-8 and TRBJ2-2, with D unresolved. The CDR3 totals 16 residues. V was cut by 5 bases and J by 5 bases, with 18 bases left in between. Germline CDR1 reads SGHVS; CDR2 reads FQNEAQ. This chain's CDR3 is CASSHVQRSGTGELFF. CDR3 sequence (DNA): TGTGCCAGCAGCCACGTACAACGGTCCGGAACCGGGGAGCTGTTTTTT.

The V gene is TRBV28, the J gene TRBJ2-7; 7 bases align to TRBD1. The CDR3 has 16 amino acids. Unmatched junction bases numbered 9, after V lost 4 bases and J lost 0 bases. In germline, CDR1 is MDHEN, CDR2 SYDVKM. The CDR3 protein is CASSSYPGTASYEQYF. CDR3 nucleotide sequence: TGTGCCAGCAGTTCTTATCCCGGGACAGCCTCCTACGAGCAGTACTTC.

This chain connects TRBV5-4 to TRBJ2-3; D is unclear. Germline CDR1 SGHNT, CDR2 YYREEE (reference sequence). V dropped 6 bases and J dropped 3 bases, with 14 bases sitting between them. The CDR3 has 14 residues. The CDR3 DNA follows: TGTGCCAGCAATCGCGGTAGCACTACAGATACGCAGTATTTT. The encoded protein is CASNRGSTTDTQYF.

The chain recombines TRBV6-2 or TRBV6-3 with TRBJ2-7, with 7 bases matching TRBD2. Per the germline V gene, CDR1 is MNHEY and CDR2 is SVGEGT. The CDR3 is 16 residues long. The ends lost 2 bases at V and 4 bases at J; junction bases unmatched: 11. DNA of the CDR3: TGTGCCAGCAGTTACGGGAGGGCAACCCCAACATACGAGCAGTACTTC. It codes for CASSYGRATPTYEQYF.

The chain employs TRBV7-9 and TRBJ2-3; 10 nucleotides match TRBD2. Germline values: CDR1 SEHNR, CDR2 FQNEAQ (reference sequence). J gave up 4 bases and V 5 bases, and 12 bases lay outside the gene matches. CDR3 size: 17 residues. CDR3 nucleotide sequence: TGTGCCAGCAGCAAAGTCGCTAGCGGGAGTCGCGCAGATACGCAGTATTTT. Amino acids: CASSKVASGSRADTQYF.

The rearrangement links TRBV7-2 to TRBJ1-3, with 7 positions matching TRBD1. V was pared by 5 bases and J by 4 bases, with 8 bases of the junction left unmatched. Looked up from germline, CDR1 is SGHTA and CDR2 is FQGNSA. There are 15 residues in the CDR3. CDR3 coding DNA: TGTGCCAGCAGCCCCCAGGGGGGGTTGGGAAACACCATATATTTT. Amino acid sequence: CASSPQGGLGNTIYF.

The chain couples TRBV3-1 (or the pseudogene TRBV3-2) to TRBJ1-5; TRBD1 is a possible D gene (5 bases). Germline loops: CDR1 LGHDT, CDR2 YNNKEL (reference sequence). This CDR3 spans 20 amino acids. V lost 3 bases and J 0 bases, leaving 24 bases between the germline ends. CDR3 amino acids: CASSHKGDGISVYSNQPQHF. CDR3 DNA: TGTGCCAGCAGCCACAAAGGGGACGGCATATCCGTATATAGCAATCAGCCCCAGCATTTT.

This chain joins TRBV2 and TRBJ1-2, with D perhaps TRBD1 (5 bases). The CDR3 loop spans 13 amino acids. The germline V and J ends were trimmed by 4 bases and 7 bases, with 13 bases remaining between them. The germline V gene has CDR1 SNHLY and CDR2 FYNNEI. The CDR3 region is CASSGQRDPGYTF. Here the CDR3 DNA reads TGTGCCAGCAGTGGACAGCGGGACCCTGGCTACACCTTC.

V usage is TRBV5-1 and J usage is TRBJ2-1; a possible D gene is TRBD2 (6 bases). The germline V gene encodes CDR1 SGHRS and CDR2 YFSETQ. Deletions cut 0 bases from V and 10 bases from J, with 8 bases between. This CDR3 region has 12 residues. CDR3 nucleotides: TGCGCCAGCAGCTTGGCGGGGAGGGAGCAGTTCTTC. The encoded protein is CASSLAGREQFF.

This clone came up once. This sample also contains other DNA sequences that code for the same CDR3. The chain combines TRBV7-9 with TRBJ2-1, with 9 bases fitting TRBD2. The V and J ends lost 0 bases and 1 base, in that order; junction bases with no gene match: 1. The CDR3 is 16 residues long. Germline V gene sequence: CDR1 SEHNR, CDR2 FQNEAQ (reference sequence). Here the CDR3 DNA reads TGTGCCAGCAGCTTAGCCCTAGCGGGGTCCTACAATGAGCAGTTCTTC. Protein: CASSLALAGSYNEQFF.

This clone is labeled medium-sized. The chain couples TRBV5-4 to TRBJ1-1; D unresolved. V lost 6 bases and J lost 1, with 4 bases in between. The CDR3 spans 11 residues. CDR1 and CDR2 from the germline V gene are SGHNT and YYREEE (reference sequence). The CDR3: CASIWNTEAFF. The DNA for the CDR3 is TGTGCCAGCATATGGAACACTGAAGCTTTCTTT. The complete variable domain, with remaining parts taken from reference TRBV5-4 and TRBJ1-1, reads ETGVTQSPTHLIKTRGQQVTLRCSSQSGHNTVSWYQQALGQGPQFIFQYYREEENGRGNFPPRFSGLQFPNYSSELNVNALELDDSALYLCASIWNTEAFFGQGTRLTVV.

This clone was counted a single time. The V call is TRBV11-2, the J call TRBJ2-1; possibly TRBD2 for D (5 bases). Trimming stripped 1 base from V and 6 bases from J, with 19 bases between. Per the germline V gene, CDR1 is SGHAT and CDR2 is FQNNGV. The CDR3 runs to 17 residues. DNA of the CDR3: TGTGCCAGCAGCTTAGGCCTGACTAATCTGGGATCCAATGAGCAGTTCTTC. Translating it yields CASSLGLTNLGSNEQFF.

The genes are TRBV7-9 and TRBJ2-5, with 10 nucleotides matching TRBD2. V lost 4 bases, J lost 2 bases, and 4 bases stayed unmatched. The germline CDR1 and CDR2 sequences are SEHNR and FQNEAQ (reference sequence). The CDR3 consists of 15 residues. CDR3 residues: CASSWGGLAQETQYF. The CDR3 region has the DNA TGTGCCAGCAGCTGGGGGGGACTAGCGCAAGAGACCCAGTACTTC.

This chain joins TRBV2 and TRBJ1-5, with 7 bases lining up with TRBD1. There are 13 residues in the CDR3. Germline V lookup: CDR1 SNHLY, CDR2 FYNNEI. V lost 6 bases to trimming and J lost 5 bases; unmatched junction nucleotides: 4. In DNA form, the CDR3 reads TGTGCCAGCAGGGGACAGCCTGATCAGCCCCAGCATTTT. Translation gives CASRGQPDQPQHF.